Only a few counts were recorded for the clone carrying this TCR beta chain. This sample was taken from a study of identical twins. TCRdb reprocessed the 5' RACE reads via MiXCR and lists one record per CDR3 protein. The repertoire has approximately 630,000 distinct CDR3 sequences, roughly 7.1% of them found once; the top ten carry roughly 1.6%. The CDR3 spans 18 residues. V lost 5 bases to trimming and J lost 8 bases; unmatched junction nucleotides: 20. Germline V lookup: CDR1 SGHAT, CDR2 FQDESV (reference sequence). These sequences were also reported in another study, on yellow fever vaccine responses in identical twins.

Sequencing was done on a sample of PBMCs. The receptor was isolated from a young woman in good health. The chain carries TRBV11-1 and TRBJ2-1, with 8 positions matching TRBD1. The CDR3 nucleotides are TGTGCCAGCAGCCCGCCCCTAGGACAGGGACCTCCAACCGATGAGCAGTTCTTC. Residues: CASSPPLGQGPPTDEQFF.